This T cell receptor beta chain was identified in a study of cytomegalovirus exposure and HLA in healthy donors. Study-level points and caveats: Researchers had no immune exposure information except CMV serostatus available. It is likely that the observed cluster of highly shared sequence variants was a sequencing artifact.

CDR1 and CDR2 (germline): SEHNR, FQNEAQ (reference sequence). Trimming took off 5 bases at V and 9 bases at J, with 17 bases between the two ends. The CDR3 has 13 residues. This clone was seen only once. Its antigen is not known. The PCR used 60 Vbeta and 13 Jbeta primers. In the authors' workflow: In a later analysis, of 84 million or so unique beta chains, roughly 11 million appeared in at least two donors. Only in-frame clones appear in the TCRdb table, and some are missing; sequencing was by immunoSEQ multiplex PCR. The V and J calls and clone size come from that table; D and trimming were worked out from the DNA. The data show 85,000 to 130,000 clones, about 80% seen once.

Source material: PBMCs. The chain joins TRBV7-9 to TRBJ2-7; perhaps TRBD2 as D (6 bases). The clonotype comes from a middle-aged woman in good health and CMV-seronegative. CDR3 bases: TGTGCCAGCAGCCGGCGGGACCGAGCCAGGCAGTACTTC. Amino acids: CASSRRDRARQYF. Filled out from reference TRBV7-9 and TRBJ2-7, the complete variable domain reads DTGVSQNPRHKITKRGQNVTFRCDPISEHNRLYWYRQTLGQGPEFLTYFQNEAQLEKSRLLSDRFSAERPKGSFSTLEIQRTEQGDSAMYLCASSRRDRARQYFGPGTRLTVT.